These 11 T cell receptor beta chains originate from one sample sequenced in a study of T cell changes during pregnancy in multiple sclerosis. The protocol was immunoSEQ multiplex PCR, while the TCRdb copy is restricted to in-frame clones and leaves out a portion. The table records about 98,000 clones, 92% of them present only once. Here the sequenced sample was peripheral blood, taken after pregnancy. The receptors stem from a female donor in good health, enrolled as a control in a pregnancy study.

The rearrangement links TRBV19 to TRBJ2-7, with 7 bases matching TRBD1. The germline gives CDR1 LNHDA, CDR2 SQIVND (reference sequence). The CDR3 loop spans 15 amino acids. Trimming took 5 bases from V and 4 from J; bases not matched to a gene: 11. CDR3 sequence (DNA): TGTGCCAGTAGTGTCCGACAGGGATTTGGATACGAGCAGTACTTC. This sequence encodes CASSVRQGFGYEQYF.

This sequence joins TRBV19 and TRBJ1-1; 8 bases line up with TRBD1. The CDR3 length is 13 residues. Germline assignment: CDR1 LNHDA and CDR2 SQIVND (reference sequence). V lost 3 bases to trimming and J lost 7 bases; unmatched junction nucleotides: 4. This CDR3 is CASSIGQGGEAFF. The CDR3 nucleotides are TGTGCCAGTAGTATCGGACAGGGTGGTGAAGCTTTCTTT.

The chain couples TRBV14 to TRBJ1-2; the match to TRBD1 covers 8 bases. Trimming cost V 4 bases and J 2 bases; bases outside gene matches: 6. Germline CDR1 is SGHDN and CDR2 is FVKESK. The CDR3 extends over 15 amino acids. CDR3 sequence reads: CASSRTGGPNYGYTF. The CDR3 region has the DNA TGTGCCAGCAGCCGTACAGGGGGGCCCAACTATGGCTACACCTTC.

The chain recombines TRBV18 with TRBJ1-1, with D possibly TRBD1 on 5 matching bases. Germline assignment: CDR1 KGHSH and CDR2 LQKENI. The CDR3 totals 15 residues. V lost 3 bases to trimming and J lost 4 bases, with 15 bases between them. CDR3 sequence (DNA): TGTGCCAGCTCACCGGGGAAGGGGTCGGGCACTGAAGCTTTCTTT. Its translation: CASSPGKGSGTEAFF.

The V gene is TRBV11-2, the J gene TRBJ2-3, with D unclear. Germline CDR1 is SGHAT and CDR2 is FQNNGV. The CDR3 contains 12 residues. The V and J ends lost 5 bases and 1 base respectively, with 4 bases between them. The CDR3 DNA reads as TGTGCCAGCAGCACGGGCACAGATACGCAGTATTTT. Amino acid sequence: CASSTGTDTQYF.

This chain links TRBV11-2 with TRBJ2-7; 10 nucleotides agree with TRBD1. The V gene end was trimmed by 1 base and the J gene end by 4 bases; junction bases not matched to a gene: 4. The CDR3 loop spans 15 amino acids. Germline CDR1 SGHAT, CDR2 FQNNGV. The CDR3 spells CASSLVGGQGYEQYF. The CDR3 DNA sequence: TGTGCCAGCAGCTTAGTTGGGGGACAGGGGTACGAGCAGTACTTC.

The CDR3 loop is CASSQSPSGGGYNEQFF. CDR3 DNA sequence: TGTGCCAGCAGCCAGTCCCCTAGCGGGGGGGGGTACAATGAGCAGTTCTTC. The chain links TRBV4-2 to TRBJ2-1; TRBD2 matches 12 bases. The ends lost 3 bases at V and 4 bases at J; junction bases unmatched: 7. The CDR3 totals 17 residues. Germline V gene data show CDR1 as LGHNA and CDR2 as YNFKEQ.

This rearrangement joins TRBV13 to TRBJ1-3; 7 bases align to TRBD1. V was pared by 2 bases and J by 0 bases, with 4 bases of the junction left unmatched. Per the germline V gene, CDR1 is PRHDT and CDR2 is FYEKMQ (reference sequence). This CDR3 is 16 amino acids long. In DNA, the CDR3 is TGTGCCAGCAGCTTACCCACAGGGGTCTCTGGAAACACCATATATTTT. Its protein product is CASSLPTGVSGNTIYF.

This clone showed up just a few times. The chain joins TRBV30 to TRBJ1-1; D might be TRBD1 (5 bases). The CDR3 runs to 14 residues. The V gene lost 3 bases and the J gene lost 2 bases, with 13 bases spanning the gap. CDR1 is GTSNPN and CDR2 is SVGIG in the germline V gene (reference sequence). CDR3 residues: CAWRGKGINTEAFF. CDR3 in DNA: TGTGCCTGGAGGGGTAAGGGGATTAACACTGAAGCTTTCTTT.

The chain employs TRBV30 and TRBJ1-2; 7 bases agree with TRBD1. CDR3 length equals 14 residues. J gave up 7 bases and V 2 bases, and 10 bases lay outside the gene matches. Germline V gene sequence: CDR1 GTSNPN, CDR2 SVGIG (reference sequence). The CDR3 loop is CAWSPPDRAGGYTF. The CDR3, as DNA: TGTGCCTGGAGTCCCCCTGACAGGGCCGGTGGCTACACCTTC. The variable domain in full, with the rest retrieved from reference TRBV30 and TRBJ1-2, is SQTIHQWPATLVQPVGSPLSLECTVEGTSNPNLYWYRQAAGRGLQLLFYSVGIGQISSEVPQNLSASRPQDRQFILSSKKLLLSDSGFYLCAWSPPDRAGGYTFGSGTRLTVV.

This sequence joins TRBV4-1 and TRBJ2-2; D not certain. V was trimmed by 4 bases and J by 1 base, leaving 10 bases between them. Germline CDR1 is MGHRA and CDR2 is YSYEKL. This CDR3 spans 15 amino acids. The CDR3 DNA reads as TGCGCCAGCAGCCCCCGAACCGGGAACACCGGGGAGCTGTTTTTT. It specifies CASSPRTGNTGELFF.